These 31 T cell receptor beta chains share one sample of origin, sequenced in a study of metastatic and nonmetastatic thyroid tumors. Using MiXCR, TCRdb re-called clones from the PCR reads. The sample has around 15,000 clones, about 22% seen once. Among the patients, none had received any treatment before thyroid surgery. The sample was adjacent normal tissue. The receptors originated from a female donor with papillary thyroid cancer or a benign thyroid nodule (not recorded which). Some clones in this sample may be carry-over from other donors' samples.

Regarding this clone: Other DNA sequences from this sample encode an identical CDR3 as well. The rearrangement joins TRBV20-1 to TRBJ1-1; unclear D gene. Germline V gene data show CDR1 as DFQATT and CDR2 as SNEGSKA (reference sequence). The CDR3 is made up of 11 amino acids. V was trimmed by 1 base and J by 2 bases, leaving 2 bases between them. CDR3 bases: TGCAGTGCTAGAGTTAACACTGAAGCTTTCTTT. Translation gives CSARVNTEAFF.

This clone was counted between two and nine times. This chain uses TRBV2 with TRBJ1-5, with D unclear. V was trimmed by 3 bases and J by 0 bases, leaving 9 bases between them. CDR3 length: 15 residues. From germline, CDR1 is SNHLY and CDR2 FYNNEI. CDR3 region: CASSEGRYSNQPQHF. Written as DNA, the CDR3 is TGTGCCAGCAGTGAGGGTCGGTATAGCAATCAGCCCCAGCATTTT. Together with reference TRBV2 and TRBJ1-5, the CDR3 gives the full variable domain: EPEVTQTPSHQVTQMGQEVILRCVPISNHLYFYWYRQILGQKVEFLVSFYNNEISEKSEIFDDQFSVERPDGSNFTLKIRSTKLEDSAMYFCASSEGRYSNQPQHFGDGTRLSIL.

In this sample, this clone turned up a few times. V gene TRBV11-2 combines with J gene TRBJ2-7; 10 nucleotides match TRBD2. The CDR3 loop spans 19 amino acids. The germline V gene encodes CDR1 SGHAT and CDR2 FQNNGV. Trimming took 5 bases from V and 2 from J; bases not matched to a gene: 18. The CDR3, as DNA: TGTGCCAGCAGCGGCAGTTCGGAGCGGGAGGGTATTAGACCCTACGAGCAGTACTTC. This translates into CASSGSSEREGIRPYEQYF.

A note on this clone: Since a much larger clone is just one base distant, this may be a read error. The V and J genes are TRBV28 and TRBJ2-5; TRBD1 agrees at 9 bases. CDR3 length equals 17 residues. Germline CDR1 MDHEN, CDR2 SYDVKM. CDR3 coding DNA: TGTGCCGGCAGTTTATACCCGGACAGGGGCAGGGTAGAGACCCAGTACTTC. Translating gives CAGSLYPDRGRVETQYF.

The J gene is TRBJ2-7, the V gene TRBV2, with D unresolved. CDR1 and CDR2 from the germline V gene are SNHLY and FYNNEI. This CDR3 is built from 15 residues. V was cut by 2 bases and J by 6 bases, with 17 bases left in between. CDR3 region: CASSEMGLQYFEQYF. CDR3 coding DNA: TGTGCCAGCAGTGAAATGGGTCTACAATACTTCGAGCAGTACTTC.

V gene TRBV4-2 combines with J gene TRBJ2-3, with 15 bases fitting TRBD2. The CDR3 has 17 amino acids. Losses at the gene ends were 7 bases for V and 1 base for J; bases not matched to a gene: 6. CDR1 is LGHNA and CDR2 is YNFKEQ in the germline V gene. The CDR3 sequence is CASTSGLAGGGTDTQYF. Here the CDR3 DNA reads TGTGCCAGCACCAGCGGACTAGCGGGAGGGGGCACAGATACGCAGTATTTT.

J is TRBJ2-3 and V is TRBV11-2, with TRBD2 as a possible D gene (6 bases). Trimming stripped 1 base from V and 1 base from J, with 12 bases between. The CDR3 covers 16 residues. CDR1 and CDR2 (germline): SGHAT, FQNNGV. CDR3: CASSLVAGSGTDTQYF. The CDR3 coding sequence is TGTGCCAGCAGCTTAGTTGCGGGGTCGGGCACAGATACGCAGTATTTT.

The sample holds many counts of this clone. The chain combines TRBV27 with TRBJ2-7, with 8 nucleotides matching TRBD2. With V trimmed by 2 bases and J by 0 bases, 3 bases remained unmatched. The CDR3 consists of 15 residues. Germline V gives CDR1 MNHEY, CDR2 SMNVEV (reference sequence). The CDR3 region has the DNA TGTGCCAGCAGTTTAAGGAGCGGGAGCTCCTACGAGCAGTACTTC. Translated: CASSLRSGSSYEQYF.

The chain employs TRBV20-1 and TRBJ2-4; the D gene could be TRBD1 or TRBD2 (5 bases each). CDR1 is DFQATT and CDR2 is SNEGSKA in the germline V gene (reference sequence). This CDR3 contains 14 residues. V lost 0 bases and J 7 bases, leaving 13 bases between the germline ends. CDR3 sequence reads: CSAREGTRINIQYF. The CDR3, as DNA: TGCAGTGCTAGAGAAGGGACCAGGATTAACATTCAGTACTTC.

The V gene is TRBV12-3 or TRBV12-4, the J gene TRBJ2-1; TRBD2 aligns across 10 bases. The CDR3 covers 15 residues. Germline trimming cut 2 bases from V and 8 bases from J; bases unmatched to any gene: 6. The CDR3 loop reads CASSLRPSGRDEQFF. Here the CDR3 DNA reads TGTGCCAGCAGTTTACGCCCTAGCGGGAGAGATGAGCAGTTCTTC.

This clone was seen repeatedly, ten times or more. The rearrangement joins TRBV10-2 to TRBJ1-1, with D unresolved. The V end lost 4 bases, the J end lost 1 base, and 7 bases lay between the germline ends. The germline CDR1 and CDR2 sequences are WSHSY and SAAADI. This CDR3 region has 13 residues. The CDR3 DNA follows: TGCGCCAGCAGTGCGACGGCGAACACTGAAGCTTTCTTT. Its translation is CASSATANTEAFF.

This clone was seen a few times. The genes are TRBV6-1 and TRBJ2-5; D possibly corresponds to TRBD1 (5 bases). The CDR3 loop spans 14 amino acids. V was clipped by 6 bases and J by 5 bases, with 16 bases between them. Germline V gene sequence: CDR1 MNHNS, CDR2 SASEGT. CDR3 nucleotides: TGTGCCAGCAGCAGCGACAGTCAAGGGGAGACCCAGTACTTC. It yields the protein CASSSDSQGETQYF.

In its sample, this clone was seen a few times. The rearrangement links TRBV15 to TRBJ2-7; no firm D call. The CDR3 covers 15 residues. Germline CDR1 reads LNHNV; CDR2 reads YYDKDF (reference sequence). Trimming removed 5 bases at V and 4 bases at J, with 18 bases between. The CDR3 is CATSEDPYGQYEQYF. Here the CDR3 DNA reads TGTGCCACCAGCGAGGATCCATACGGGCAATACGAGCAGTACTTC.

The chain is built from TRBV5-1 and TRBJ2-7; D remains ambiguous. V was clipped by 4 bases and J by 6 bases, with 11 bases between them. Per the germline V gene, CDR1 is SGHRS and CDR2 is YFSETQ. The CDR3 has 12 residues. The CDR3 here is CASSLPPGEQYF. CDR3 sequence (DNA): TGCGCCAGCAGCCTGCCCCCGGGCGAGCAGTACTTC. The variable domain in full, completed from reference TRBV5-1 and TRBJ2-7, reads KAGVTQTPRYLIKTRGQQVTLSCSPISGHRSVSWYQQTPGQGLQFLFEYFSETQRNKGNFPGRFSGRQFSNSRSEMNVSTLELGDSALYLCASSLPPGEQYFGPGTRLTVT.

V usage is TRBV5-1 and J usage is TRBJ2-3, with a weak D call TRBD1 (5 bases). This CDR3 has 15 residues. Per germline, CDR1 SGHRS and CDR2 YFSETQ. Between the trimmed V and J ends, which lost 4 bases and 0 bases, there was a span of 12 bases. Written as DNA, the CDR3 is TGCGCCAGCAGCACTACAGGTGCTAGCACAGATACGCAGTATTTT. Translation: CASSTTGASTDTQYF.

This clone was seen ten or more times. CDR3: CASSLASSGPETQYF. The CDR3 DNA follows: TGTGCCAGCAGTTTAGCCAGTAGCGGTCCAGAGACCCAGTACTTC. The J gene is TRBJ2-5, the V gene TRBV12-3 or TRBV12-4, with D tentatively TRBD2 (6 bases). The V gene lost 0 bases and the J gene lost 4 bases, with 12 bases spanning the gap. The CDR3 loop spans 15 amino acids.

The chain uses TRBV7-2 and TRBJ2-3; no firm D call. Between the trimmed V and J ends, which lost 1 base and 6 bases, there was a span of 11 bases. CDR3 length: 14 amino acids. Germline lookup yields CDR1 SGHTA and CDR2 FQGNSA. The chain's CDR3 is CASSLESTVDTQYF. CDR3 DNA: TGTGCCAGCAGCTTAGAATCGACTGTTGATACGCAGTATTTT.

The chain combines TRBV12-3 or TRBV12-4 with TRBJ2-5; D is undetermined. Between the trimmed V and J ends, which lost 1 base and 5 bases, there was a span of 17 bases. CDR3 length: 16 amino acids. As DNA, the CDR3 is TGTGCCAGCAGTTTAGAGCTGCCTAGAGAGGCGGAGACCCAGTACTTC. It specifies CASSLELPREAETQYF.

The chain recombines TRBV6-1 with TRBJ1-5, with 8 positions matching TRBD1. The CDR3 has 16 residues. The ends lost 7 bases at V and 2 bases at J; junction bases unmatched: 10. Germline V gene sequence: CDR1 MNHNS, CDR2 SASEGT. The CDR3 loop is CASIQFAGQGNQPQHF. The CDR3 bases are TGTGCCAGCATCCAATTTGCGGGACAGGGCAATCAGCCCCAGCATTTT.

The chain joins TRBV20-1 to TRBJ2-3; 12 bases agree with TRBD1. This CDR3 has 14 residues. J gave up 0 bases and V 5 bases, and 0 bases lay outside the gene matches. Germline V gene data show CDR1 as DFQATT and CDR2 as SNEGSKA (reference sequence). The DNA of the CDR3 is TGCAGTGCTGGGACAGGGGGCAGCACAGATACGCAGTATTTT. Its protein product is CSAGTGGSTDTQYF.

This chain links TRBV11-2 with TRBJ2-3; D not resolved. The CDR3 runs 14 residues. Germline V gives CDR1 SGHAT, CDR2 FQNNGV. V was trimmed by 5 bases and J by 2 bases, leaving 11 bases between them. The CDR3: CASSPTLYTDTQYF. In nucleotides, the CDR3 is TGTGCCAGCAGCCCAACGCTTTACACAGATACGCAGTATTTT.

V is TRBV7-3 and J is TRBJ1-2, with no clear D. Germline V lookup: CDR1 SGHTA, CDR2 FQGTGA. V lost 5 bases and J 3 bases, leaving 13 bases between the germline ends. The CDR3 covers 14 residues. The CDR3 reads CASSPEVGHYGYTF. The CDR3 nucleotides read TGTGCCAGCAGCCCAGAGGTAGGGCACTATGGCTACACCTTC.

Details on this clone: One end of the junction fails to match germline, which may point to a read error. This chain connects TRBV20-1 to TRBJ2-5, with D possibly matching TRBD1 (6 bases). CDR1 and CDR2 from the germline V gene are DFQATT and SNEGSKA (reference sequence). This CDR3 spans 12 amino acids. The CDR3 coding sequence is TGCAGTGCCCCCTGGGGGCAAGATACCCAGTACTTC. Its translation is CSAPWGQDTQYF.

This clone was seen only a few times. The chain joins TRBV7-6 to TRBJ1-2; D is perhaps TRBD1 (6 bases). With 4 bases removed from V and 2 bases from J, the gap between germline ends came to 17 bases. Germline loops: CDR1 SGHVS, CDR2 FNYEAQ. CDR3 length: 16 amino acids. The CDR3 loop reads CASSSVQGHPNYGYTF. The CDR3 DNA sequence: TGTGCCAGCAGCTCTGTCCAGGGGCATCCGAACTATGGCTACACCTTC.

This clone was observed a few times. The chain combines TRBV6-2 or TRBV6-3 with TRBJ1-2, with TRBD1 as a possible D gene (5 bases). This CDR3 region has 14 residues. The V end was cut by 4 bases, the J end by 5 bases, with 14 bases between. Per germline, CDR1 MNHEY and CDR2 SVGEGT. The CDR3 here is CASSWGSEGYGYTF. For the CDR3, the DNA is TGTGCCAGCAGTTGGGGCTCGGAGGGATATGGCTACACCTTC.

The chain employs TRBV9 and TRBJ1-4; D not certain. The CDR3 is 14 amino acids. V lost 0 bases, J lost 5 bases, and 8 bases lay in between. Germline CDR1 reads SGDLS; CDR2 reads YYNGEE. CDR3 DNA sequence: TGTGCCAGCAGCGTAGCTTTGGGAAATGAAAAACTGTTTTTT. It yields the protein CASSVALGNEKLFF.

This rearrangement joins TRBV5-1 to TRBJ2-7, with TRBD1 matching over 8 bases. The ends lost 4 bases at V and 4 bases at J; junction bases unmatched: 13. This CDR3 region has 16 residues. CDR1 is SGHRS, CDR2 YFSETQ, per germline. CDR3 in DNA: TGCGCCAGCAGCAGCGGACAGGGTACGGTGTGGTACGAGCAGTACTTC. Translated, it gives CASSSGQGTVWYEQYF.

This clone has at least ten counts. This rearrangement joins TRBV6-1 to TRBJ1-1, with a weak D call TRBD1 (5 bases). The CDR3 totals 15 residues. Germline assignment: CDR1 MNHNS and CDR2 SASEGT. V lost 6 bases to trimming and J lost 0 bases, with 14 bases between them. The CDR3: CASRGGTVVNTEAFF. In DNA, the CDR3 is TGTGCCAGCAGGGGGGGGACGGTGGTGAACACTGAAGCTTTCTTT.

This clone was picked up many times. This chain joins TRBV20-1 and TRBJ2-3, with D possibly being TRBD2 (5 bases). Germline assignment: CDR1 DFQATT and CDR2 SNEGSKA (reference sequence). V shed 0 bases and J shed 2 bases, with 12 bases lying between them. This CDR3 has 15 residues. The chain's CDR3 is CSARDRQDFTDTQYF. CDR3 DNA sequence: TGCAGTGCTAGAGATAGGCAGGACTTCACAGATACGCAGTATTTT.

Comment on this clone: A junction boundary mismatches the germline segment, possibly from a read error. This chain joins TRBV11-3 and TRBJ2-7, with no clear D. The CDR3 is 11 residues long. Germline V CDR1 and CDR2: SGHNT, YENEEA. CDR3 region: CASSLNYEQHF. CDR3 sequence (DNA): TGTGCCAGCAGCTTAAACTACGAGCAGCACTTC.

This clone was observed a few times. The chain is built from TRBV5-4 and TRBJ2-3, with TRBD2 identical over 14 bases. V was pared by 2 bases and J by 0 bases, with 5 bases of the junction left unmatched. The CDR3 runs 18 residues. Germline assignment: CDR1 SGHNT and CDR2 YYREEE (reference sequence). The CDR3 DNA reads TGTGCCAGCAGCTTTCGACTAGCGGGGGGGAGGAGCACAGATACGCAGTATTTT. Translation: CASSFRLAGGRSTDTQYF. Based on the CDR3 plus reference TRBV5-4 and TRBJ2-3, the full variable domain is ETGVTQSPTHLIKTRGQQVTLRCSSQSGHNTVSWYQQALGQGPQFIFQYYREEENGRGNFPPRFSGLQFPNYSSELNVNALELDDSALYLCASSFRLAGGRSTDTQYFGPGTRLTVL.